This T cell receptor beta chain was profiled in a study of PD-1 blockade in classical Hodgkin lymphoma. Findings and limits, study-wide: While CD8+ TCR diversity did not rise significantly by C4D1, CD4+ TCR diversity did. Complete responders entered with baseline diversity on par with newly diagnosed patients, the results showed.

Germline-derived CDR1 and CDR2 are PRHDT and FYEKMQ (reference sequence). V lost 8 bases to trimming and J lost 5 bases, with 19 bases between them. CDR3 length: 14 amino acids. In the case of this clone: Its specificity is unknown.

There was relapse after autologous stem cell transplantation in every patient, and there was variation in brentuximab vedotin exposure. Clones were sequenced by immunoSEQ multiplex PCR, and TCRdb holds only the in-frame ones, with some missing. Of around 65,000 clones in the sample, 80% to 90% were seen once. The rearrangement joins TRBV13 to TRBJ2-7, with D possibly matching TRBD1 (5 bases). The receptor was derived from a human donor with classical Hodgkin lymphoma. The input for sequencing was peripheral blood mononuclear cells (PBMCs), taken at baseline. Here the CDR3 reads CASGIALVGHEQYF. The CDR3 DNA follows: TGTGCCAGCGGCATCGCTCTTGTGGGGCACGAGCAGTACTTC.